The entry below gives a single TCR beta chain sequence along with its context. Its antigen is still unknown. This entry is derived from a study of shared clonotypes between healthy human individuals. Study in general: The people who gave samples were a couple of women and a few men aged 18 to 49. Whole-study findings and limits: There were few donors, and this limited the genetic and exposure-history diversity represented. The expectation was that sequencing depth would affect clonotype sharing among donors. Sampling covered nothing but blood. Tissue TCR repertoires likely differ from those found in blood.

V was trimmed by 0 bases and J by 13 bases, leaving 12 bases between them. Germline V gene sequence: CDR1 GTSNPN, CDR2 SVGIG (reference sequence). The CDR3 extends over 11 amino acids. This table comes from immunoSEQ multiplex PCR, and its TCRdb copy is limited to in-frame clones, with some not included. The table shows about 230,000 clones, with over 60% occurring only once. Sequencing was carried out using memory CD4+ T cells sorted from blood. Subset indicated: CD45RA-negative fraction. The source of this sequence is a man under 40 in good health. The V call is TRBV30, the J call TRBJ1-2; D may be TRBD1 (5 bases). CDR3 DNA: TGTGCCTGGAGTGTAAAGGGGAGTTCCACCTTC. Amino acids: CAWSVKGSSTF.